The rows below give T cell receptor beta chains drawn from one sample of a study of blood T cell repertoires in COVID-19. Only in-frame clones appear in the TCRdb table, and some are missing; sequencing was by immunoSEQ multiplex PCR. The table includes tens of thousands of clones, over 90% detected once. Source material: peripheral blood. The receptors derive from a human donor in a cohort sampled during active COVID-19. Each CDR3 is given with its conserved first and last residue. A D gene is named only where the DNA matches it firmly. Size is stated for part of the rows, as once, few or many counts, or as a class when the clone is expanded.

d_gene	v_gene	abundance	j_gene	CDR3nt	CDR3aa
NA	TRBV29-1	once	TRBJ2-5	TGCAGCGTTGATTTTGCGGAGACCCAGTACTTC	CSVDFAETQYF
TRBD1	TRBV4-1	NA	TRBJ1-4	TGCGCCAGCAGCCAAGTAACAGGGGGCCGTGAAAAACTGTTTTTT	CASSQVTGGREKLFF
NA	TRBV5-1	NA	TRBJ2-2	TGCGCCAGCAGCTTGGCAAGCAGGGTGACCGGGGAGCTGTTTTTT	CASSLASRVTGELFF
NA	TRBV29-1	NA	TRBJ1-4	TGCAGCGTCGCAGGCAATGAAAAACTGTTTTTT	CSVAGNEKLFF
NA	TRBV5-4	NA	TRBJ2-7	TGTGCCAGCAGTTCAAACCCGGTCAGGGGCTACGAGCAGTACTTC	CASSSNPVRGYEQYF
NA	TRBV30	NA	TRBJ2-4	TGTGCCTGGAGTTGGGGCAGCCCAACTCTAGCCAAAAACATTCAGTACTTC	CAWSWGSPTLAKNIQYF
NA	TRBV5-1	NA	TRBJ2-7	TGCGCCAGCAGCTTGGAATTACTATACGAGCAGTACTTC	CASSLELLYEQYF
NA	TRBV7-9	NA	TRBJ2-2	TGTGCCAGCAGCTCGAGTGTTGCGGGAACCGGGGAGCTGTTTTTT	CASSSSVAGTGELFF
TRBD1	TRBV28	NA	TRBJ1-2	TGTGCCAGCAGTTCCCGGGACAGGGAGTATGGCTACACCTTC	CASSSRDREYGYTF
NA	TRBV29-1	NA	TRBJ1-2	TGCAGCGTTTTACCTTGGGGCCTAGACTATGGCTACACCTTC	CSVLPWGLDYGYTF
NA	TRBV29-1	NA	TRBJ1-2	TGCAGCGTCGAGGAGTGGTATGGCTACACCTTC	CSVEEWYGYTF
NA	TRBV4-1	NA	TRBJ2-7	TGCGCCAGCAGCCAAGAGTCGTACACCTTCGACGAGCAGTACTTC	CASSQESYTFDEQYF
NA	TRBV6-5	NA	TRBJ2-6	TGTGCCAGTTCAGGGGCGGCGGGGGCCAACGTCCTGACTTTC	CASSGAAGANVLTF
NA	TRBV27	NA	TRBJ1-5	TGTGCCAGCAGTTTACAAATTAGCAATCAGCCCCAGCATTTT	CASSLQISNQPQHF
TRBD1	TRBV19	NA	TRBJ2-7	TGTGCCAGTAGTGCTTGGGACAGCTCCTACGAGCAGTACTTC	CASSAWDSSYEQYF
TRBD2	TRBV4-1	NA	TRBJ2-7	TGCGCCAGCAGCCAACCCAGCGGGGGGGGAATCGAGCAGTACTTC	CASSQPSGGGIEQYF
TRBD2	TRBV2	NA	TRBJ2-2	TGTGCCAGCAGTGAAGGGACTAGCGGGACCTGGGGCACCGGGGAGCTGTTTTTT	CASSEGTSGTWGTGELFF
NA	TRBV7-6	NA	TRBJ2-1	TGTGCCAGCAGCTTAGACGGGCGGGCGTCAAATGAGCAGTTCTTC	CASSLDGRASNEQFF
NA	TRBV19	NA	TRBJ1-4	TGTGCCAGTAGTATCCACGGCACAGATAATGAAAAACTGTTTTTT	CASSIHGTDNEKLFF
NA	TRBV4-1	NA	TRBJ2-1	TGCGCCAGCAGCCCCCTGGGACGTACGCGGGGCAATGAGCAGTTCTTC	CASSPLGRTRGNEQFF
TRBD1	TRBV4-1	NA	TRBJ2-7	TGCGCCAGCAGCCAAGATACGACAGGGAGATACGAGCAGTACTTC	CASSQDTTGRYEQYF
TRBD2	TRBV6-4	NA	TRBJ2-7	TGTGCCAGCAGGGACCCAGCGGGAAGAGACTCCTACGAGCAGTACTTC	CASRDPAGRDSYEQYF
NA	TRBV3-1/TRBV3-2	NA	TRBJ2-1	TGTGCCAGCAGCCAGGACAGATACAATGAGCAGTTCTTC	CASSQDRYNEQFF
TRBD1	TRBV7-6	once	TRBJ1-6	TGTGCCAGCAGCTTAGGGCAGGGGGCACCCCTCCACTTT	CASSLGQGAPLHF
NA	TRBV10-2	NA	TRBJ1-2	TGCGCCAGCAGCGACACCTTAAACTATGGCTACACCTTC	CASSDTLNYGYTF
NA	TRBV5-1	NA	TRBJ1-5	TGCGCCAGCAGTAAGGGAGGAGGTCAGCCCCAGCATTTT	CASSKGGGQPQHF
TRBD1	TRBV15	NA	TRBJ1-2	TGTGCCACCAGCGGCGAACAGGGGGTACACTATGGCTACACCTTC	CATSGEQGVHYGYTF
NA	TRBV19	NA	TRBJ1-4	TGTGCCAGTAGTACCCCCGGGAGGGATGAAAAACTGTTTTTT	CASSTPGRDEKLFF
TRBD1	TRBV12-3/TRBV12-4	NA	TRBJ2-1	TGTGCCAGCAGTTTCCCACAGGGGGAGCAGTTCTTC	CASSFPQGEQFF
NA	TRBV30	NA	TRBJ2-1	TGTGCCTGGAGTGTGGGGTTAGGGGTATCCTACAATGAGCAGTTCTTC	CAWSVGLGVSYNEQFF
TRBD1	TRBV7-9	NA	TRBJ2-2	TGTGCCAGCAGCTTTTACAGGGGATTTTCGGGCGGGGAGCTGTTTTTT	CASSFYRGFSGGELFF
NA	TRBV2	NA	TRBJ1-1	TGTGCCAGCTTGGAGGAGGCAGCTCGGAACACTGAAGCTTTCTTT	CASLEEAARNTEAFF
NA	TRBV13	NA	TRBJ1-2	TGTGCCAGCAGTCCGGGACTTGGGAACTATGGCTACACCTTC	CASSPGLGNYGYTF
TRBD1	TRBV28	NA	TRBJ2-2	TGTGCCAGCAGTTTGCTAGGGACAGCGAACACCGGGGAGCTGTTTTTT	CASSLLGTANTGELFF
NA	TRBV2	NA	TRBJ2-7	TGTGCCAGCAGTGAAGGACTCGCCTACGAGCAGTACTTC	CASSEGLAYEQYF
NA	TRBV5-1	NA	TRBJ1-2	TGCGCCAGCAGCCCGGAGGGCCAGTCCTTTGGCTATGGCTACACCTTC	CASSPEGQSFGYGYTF
TRBD1	TRBV2	NA	TRBJ1-2	TGTGCCAGCAGTGGTCCCGGGACAGCTAACTATGGCTACACCTTC	CASSGPGTANYGYTF
TRBD2	TRBV3-1/TRBV3-2	NA	TRBJ2-5	TGTGCCAGCAGCTGGGCGGGAGTATCGGAGACCCAGTACTTC	CASSWAGVSETQYF
NA	TRBV7-3	once	TRBJ1-1	TGTGCCAGCAGCAGACAAGAGAACACTGAAGCTTTCTTT	CASSRQENTEAFF
NA	TRBV7-3	few	TRBJ2-2	TGTGCCAGCAGCTTAACGCCGGCCGGGGAGCTGTTTTTT	CASSLTPAGELFF
TRBD1	TRBV24-1	NA	TRBJ2-7	TGTGCCACCGCCGGGACAGCCTCTTACGAGCAGTACTTC	CATAGTASYEQYF
TRBD1	TRBV3-1/TRBV3-2	NA	TRBJ1-2	TGTGCCAGCAGTTACGAACCGGGACAGGGATTAGAGGACTATGGCTACACCTTC	CASSYEPGQGLEDYGYTF